The next 23 T cell receptor beta chains were all read from a single sample in a study of OX40 agonist ivuxolimab in advanced cancers. This table comes from immunoSEQ multiplex PCR, and its TCRdb copy is limited to in-frame clones, with some not included. The data contain roughly 100,000 clones, about 90% of them singletons. The sample consisted of CD4+ or CD8+ T cells sorted from blood, taken in a trial of the OX40 agonist ivuxolimab. These receptors originate from an adult with an advanced solid tumor such as melanoma, head and neck, liver or kidney cancer.

A remark on this clone: Other DNA sequences within the sample encode an identical CDR3. The rearrangement joins TRBV7-2 to TRBJ2-2, with 8 bases that match TRBD1. V trimming: 5 bases; J trimming: 4 bases; junction bases outside the gene matches: 6. CDR3 length equals 15 residues. Per germline, CDR1 SGHTA and CDR2 FQGNSA. The CDR3 protein is CASSLGTGLTGELFF. In DNA, the CDR3 is TGTGCCAGCAGCCTTGGGACAGGTCTCACCGGGGAGCTGTTTTTT.

The rearrangement joins TRBV6-5 to TRBJ2-7, with D hard to call. The V gene lost 2 bases and the J gene lost 3 bases, with 8 bases spanning the gap. This CDR3 is 13 amino acids long. Germline values: CDR1 MNHEY, CDR2 SVGAGI. The CDR3 nucleotides are TGTGCCAGCAGTTACGACGGATACTACGAGCAGTACTTC. Translation: CASSYDGYYEQYF.

The chain links TRBV7-9 to TRBJ1-3; perhaps TRBD1 as D (6 bases). Germline V gene data show CDR1 as SEHNR and CDR2 as FQNEAQ (reference sequence). This CDR3 has 15 amino acids. The germline V and J ends were trimmed by 1 base and 0 bases, with 7 bases remaining between them. CDR3 residues: CASSLGGLSGNTIYF. In DNA, the CDR3 is TGTGCCAGCAGCTTAGGGGGGCTCTCTGGAAACACCATATATTTT.

The V gene is TRBV6-5, the J gene TRBJ2-3; D ambiguous. Germline CDR1 and CDR2: MNHEY and SVGAGI. The CDR3 runs to 14 residues. V dropped 2 bases and J dropped 0 bases, with 6 bases sitting between them. CDR3 coding DNA: TGTGCCAGCAGTTACCTCCTCAGCACAGATACGCAGTATTTT. Its translation is CASSYLLSTDTQYF.

This clone was counted a single time. J is TRBJ1-1 and V is TRBV6-1; D is ambiguous. The V gene lost 6 bases and the J gene lost 0 bases, with 11 bases spanning the gap. CDR3 length: 14 residues. Germline CDR1 reads MNHNS; CDR2 reads SASEGT. CDR3 sequence reads: CASSPGRMNTEAFF. CDR3 coding DNA: TGTGCCAGCAGCCCTGGACGGATGAACACTGAAGCTTTCTTT.

Written as DNA, the CDR3 is TGTGCCATCAGTGAGTCCGGCGGAGTCTACAATGAGCAGTTCTTC. This sequence encodes CAISESGGVYNEQFF. The genes are TRBV10-3 and TRBJ2-1; D not certain. Per the germline V gene, CDR1 is ENHRY and CDR2 is SYGVKD. The length of the CDR3 is 15 residues. The V and J ends lost 0 bases and 3 bases respectively, with 9 bases between them.

The chain couples TRBV7-9 to TRBJ2-7; 9 nucleotides line up with TRBD1. Germline CDR1 and CDR2: SEHNR and FQNEAQ (reference sequence). The CDR3 has 14 residues. The junction had 6 bases not matched to a gene; V was cut back by 8 bases and J by 1 base. This CDR3 reads CASGGQGKSYEQYF. The CDR3 DNA reads TGTGCCAGCGGGGGACAGGGTAAATCCTACGAGCAGTACTTC.

In its sample, this clone was seen once. This sequence joins TRBV29-1 and TRBJ1-5; the D is unclear. V lost 7 bases and J 0 bases, leaving 13 bases between the germline ends. The CDR3 runs 14 residues. Germline values: CDR1 SQVTM, CDR2 ANQGSEA. CDR3 sequence (DNA): TGCAGCGCCCGAAAGGGCGGTAGCAATCAGCCCCAGCATTTT. Translated: CSARKGGSNQPQHF.

Worth noting for this clone: Because the CDR3 is missing its conserved closing phenylalanine or tryptophan, this is likely a read error. The limits of the CDR3 on the DNA are not certain, so only TCRdb's listed CDR3 is given. The chain employs TRBV11-2 and TRBJ1-1. Including both end residues, the CDR3 is 9 amino acids long. Germline CDR1 is SGHAT and CDR2 is FQNNGV. The CDR3 is CASSLGPGY.

The V gene is TRBV7-2, the J gene TRBJ1-1; D remains unclear. Germline V lookup: CDR1 SGHTA, CDR2 FQGNSA. This CDR3 comprises 14 residues. Trimming left V 5 bases short and J 3 bases short, with 13 bases between. The CDR3 spells CASSPGWGYTEAFF. DNA for the CDR3: TGTGCCAGCAGCCCTGGGTGGGGTTACACTGAAGCTTTCTTT. Using reference TRBV7-2 and TRBJ1-1 for the parts outside the CDR3, the full variable domain is GAGVSQSPSNKVTEKGKDVELRCDPISGHTALYWYRQSLGQGLEFLIYFQGNSAPDKSGLPSDRFSAERTGGSVSTLTIQRTQQEDSAVYLCASSPGWGYTEAFFGQGTRLTVV.

The chain employs TRBV19 and TRBJ1-2; the D is unclear. This CDR3 is built from 18 residues. The V end was cut by 7 bases, the J end by 0 bases, with 24 bases between. Germline V gives CDR1 LNHDA, CDR2 SQIVND (reference sequence). Here the CDR3 reads CASTTRATRIGTNYGYTF. The CDR3 DNA sequence: TGTGCCAGTACAACCCGGGCGACGCGAATAGGGACTAACTATGGCTACACCTTC.

V is TRBV14 and J is TRBJ1-1, with 7 bases matching TRBD1. V was pared by 1 base and J by 3 bases, with 8 bases of the junction left unmatched. The CDR3 is 16 residues long. Germline assignment: CDR1 SGHDN and CDR2 FVKESK. This CDR3 reads CASSQGFRDRHTEAFF. CDR3 nucleotides: TGTGCCAGCAGCCAAGGATTCCGGGACAGACACACTGAAGCTTTCTTT. Full variable domain (rest looked up from reference TRBV14 and TRBJ1-1): EAGVTQFPSHSVIEKGQTVTLRCDPISGHDNLYWYRRVMGKEIKFLLHFVKESKQDESGMPNNRFLAERTGGTYSTLKVQPAELEDSGVYFCASSQGFRDRHTEAFFGQGTRLTVV.

CDR3 bases: TGTGCCAGCAGTTACAGGGGTGTTGGAGATACGCAGTATTTT. Encoded protein: CASSYRGVGDTQYF. The chain recombines TRBV6-5 with TRBJ2-3; D perhaps matches TRBD1 (5 bases). V shed 2 bases and J shed 5 bases, with 11 bases lying between them. This CDR3 contains 14 residues. The germline V gene has CDR1 MNHEY and CDR2 SVGAGI.

The chain joins TRBV7-2 to TRBJ2-5; TRBD1 is a possible D gene (5 bases). Germline assignment: CDR1 SGHTA and CDR2 FQGNSA. The CDR3 covers 14 residues. Trimming pared 5 bases from V and 1 base from J, leaving 11 bases between. The CDR3 DNA reads TGTGCCAGCAGCGCCGCCAGGGCCCAAGAGACCCAGTACTTC. Protein: CASSAARAQETQYF.

This clone has more than one count but fewer than ten. The chain carries TRBV7-9 and TRBJ2-1; 9 positions match TRBD2. CDR1 and CDR2 (germline): SEHNR, FQNEAQ (reference sequence). This CDR3 is 16 amino acids long. V trimming: 0 bases; J trimming: 6 bases; junction bases outside the gene matches: 6. The CDR3 loop is CASSLAGREGVNEQFF. In DNA form, the CDR3 reads TGTGCCAGCAGCTTAGCGGGGCGGGAGGGAGTCAATGAGCAGTTCTTC.

This chain connects TRBV4-2 to TRBJ1-4; 11 bases fit TRBD1. The CDR3 has 16 amino acids. Germline trimming cut 0 bases from V and 17 bases from J; bases unmatched to any gene: 14. Germline V gene data show CDR1 as LGHNA and CDR2 as YNFKEQ. The CDR3 DNA reads as TGTGCCAGCAGCCAAGATCGCGGGACAGGGGGAATGAAACCCTTTTTT. This sequence encodes CASSQDRGTGGMKPFF.

V usage is TRBV13 and J usage is TRBJ2-7, with D tentatively TRBD1 (6 bases). Between the trimmed V and J ends, which lost 8 bases and 5 bases, there was a span of 16 bases. The CDR3 contains 13 residues. Per germline, CDR1 PRHDT and CDR2 FYEKMQ (reference sequence). CDR3 amino acids: CASCQGILNEQYF. The CDR3 DNA sequence: TGTGCCAGCTGTCAGGGGATCCTCAACGAGCAGTACTTC.

V gene TRBV27 combines with J gene TRBJ1-3; weak D call: TRBD1 (5 bases). The germline V gene has CDR1 MNHEY and CDR2 SMNVEV (reference sequence). The CDR3 loop spans 14 amino acids. Trimming cost V 5 bases and J 1 base, with 9 bases left between them. This CDR3 is CASSRGGSGNTIYF. For the CDR3, the DNA is TGTGCCAGCAGTCGGGGGGGATCTGGAAACACCATATATTTT.

The rearrangement uses TRBV4-1 and TRBJ2-7; D gene uncertain. Germline V gene lookup returns CDR1 MGHRA and CDR2 YSYEKL. Deletions cut 1 base from V and 2 bases from J, with 12 bases between. The CDR3 contains 15 residues. This CDR3 is CASSQGGPAPYEQYF. The CDR3 coding sequence is TGCGCCAGCAGCCAAGGTGGCCCAGCCCCCTACGAGCAGTACTTC.

This chain links TRBV5-1 with TRBJ2-2, with 7 bases aligning to TRBD1. Unmatched junction bases numbered 9, after V lost 0 bases and J lost 4 bases. Germline loops: CDR1 SGHRS, CDR2 YFSETQ. The CDR3 consists of 17 residues. CDR3 region: CASSLGPDRAPTGELFF. DNA of the CDR3: TGCGCCAGCAGCTTGGGGCCTGACAGGGCTCCCACCGGGGAGCTGTTTTTT.

The J gene is TRBJ1-3, the V gene TRBV9, with D perhaps matching TRBD1 (5 bases). Germline values: CDR1 SGDLS, CDR2 YYNGEE. CDR3 length equals 16 residues. The germline V and J ends were trimmed by 5 bases and 2 bases, with 17 bases remaining between them. CDR3 coding DNA: TGTGCCAGCAGTCCCGACGGGGGATCCGCTGGAAACACCATATATTTT. Protein sequence: CASSPDGGSAGNTIYF.

As for this clone: This may arise from a read error, as a much more abundant clone is one base away. The V call is TRBV6-6, the J call TRBJ1-5, with D hard to call. Looked up from germline, CDR1 is MNHNY and CDR2 is SVGAGI (reference sequence). The CDR3 extends over 14 amino acids. The CDR3 DNA is TGTGCCGGCAGTTACGTGAATAGCAATCAGCCCCAGCATTTT. It specifies CAGSYVNSNQPQHF.

J is TRBJ1-4 and V is TRBV7-9; tentative D call: TRBD1 (5 bases). Trimming left V 6 bases short and J 5 bases short, with 13 bases between. Germline-derived CDR1 and CDR2 are SEHNR and FQNEAQ (reference sequence). The CDR3 has 14 residues. CDR3 protein: CASSFQGGNEKLFF. CDR3 DNA: TGTGCCAGCAGTTTCCAGGGAGGGAATGAAAAACTGTTTTTT.